Listed below are T cell receptor beta chains from one sample, sequenced in a study of CD4 T cell repertoires in COVID-19. Produced via immunoSEQ multiplex PCR; TCRdb's table is partial and in-frame only. In the table there are a few hundred clones, 24% of which are singletons. Which antigens these TCRs recognize remains unknown. The sequences come from memory CD4+ T cells, cultured in vitro, collected after recovery from COVID-19. The receptors originated from a human donor who had COVID-19. CDR3s include the opening cysteine and the closing phenylalanine or tryptophan. A D gene is named only where the DNA matches it firmly. For some rows the clone size is stated as once, few or many, or as a class when expanded; others skip it.

TRBD1 - TRBJ1-1 TRBV6-5 TGTGCCAGCAGAGTCGACAGGGAAATTGGCACTGAAGCTTTCTTT CASRVDREIGTEAFF
TRBD1 medium-sized TRBJ2-3 TRBV5-1 TGCGCCAGCAGCTTGCAGGGGGCAAGTACCACAGATACGCAGTATTTT CASSLQGASTTDTQYF
- medium-sized TRBJ1-2 TRBV2 TGTGCCAGCTCTATAGCTGGACTTGGGTATGGCTACACCTTC CASSIAGLGYGYTF
- medium-sized TRBJ2-3 TRBV27 TGTGCCAGCAGTTTGTTCGGGCCCCTAAGCACAGATACGCAGTATTTT CASSLFGPLSTDTQYF
- large TRBJ1-2 TRBV19 TGTGCCAGTACCAGGGGAGCTAACTATGGCTACACCTTC CASTRGANYGYTF
- few TRBJ2-5 TRBV27 TGTGCCAGCAGTTTCCCCCTTCGGCGACCAGCGATACAGGGAGGAGAGACCCAGTACTTC CASSFPLRRPAIQGGETQYF
- medium-sized TRBJ1-1 TRBV24-1 TGTGCCACCAGTGATGGGGGACTTCCTGAAGCTTTCTTT CATSDGGLPEAFF
TRBD1 - TRBJ2-3 TRBV10-1 TGCGCCAGCAGTGAGTCTAGGGGGCCACCCACAGATACGCAGTATTTT CASSESRGPPTDTQYF
TRBD2 - TRBJ2-2 TRBV28 TGTGCCAGCAGTCGACTAGCCCTGAACACCGGGGAGCTGTTTTTT CASSRLALNTGELFF
TRBD1 few TRBJ2-7 TRBV2 TGTGCCAGCAAAGATGGGACAGCAATCTACGAGCAGTACTTC CASKDGTAIYEQYF
TRBD1 few TRBJ1-1 TRBV29-1 TGCAGCGTGGCGAAGGGACAGGGGGCTTGGGACACTGAAGCTTTCTTT CSVAKGQGAWDTEAFF
TRBD1 few TRBJ2-7 TRBV7-2 TGTGCCAGCAGTTACCGACAGGGGAGTTCCTACGAGCAGTACTTC CASSYRQGSSYEQYF
- - TRBJ1-3 TRBV6-5 TGTGCCAGCAGTTACTCGGGACAACAAAACACCATATATTTT CASSYSGQQNTIYF
- - TRBJ2-2 TRBV6-1 TGTGCCAGCAGTGAAGCGCTGGCAGGCCCGCAACGGGAGCTGTTTTTT CASSEALAGPQRELFF
TRBD1 few TRBJ1-1 TRBV7-9 TGTGCCAGCAGCCAAAAGGACAGGGGTCCCCGGGATGGAGCTTTCTTT CASSQKDRGPRDGAFF
- large TRBJ1-2 TRBV5-1 TGCGCCAGCAGCCGTAACGTACAGAGCTACACCTTC CASSRNVQSYTF
- - TRBJ1-2 TRBV10-2 TGCGCCAGCAGTGAGAACAGCTACTATGGCTACACCTTC CASSENSYYGYTF
- - TRBJ1-3 TRBV3-1/TRBV3-2 TGTGCCAGCAGCTCAACGAATCCCATTTACACACGAAACACCATATATTTT CASSSTNPIYTRNTIYF
TRBD1 large TRBJ1-1 TRBV11-2 TGTGCCAGCAGCTTTGCCGACAGGGGAAGTGAAGCTTTCTTT CASSFADRGSEAFF
TRBD2 - TRBJ2-1 TRBV6-5 TGTGCCAGCAGTAGTAGCGGGAGATACAATGAGCAGTTCTTC CASSSSGRYNEQFF
- medium-sized TRBJ2-1 TRBV27 TGTGCCAGCAGTTCGGGCCTTTACAATGAGCAGTTCTTC CASSSGLYNEQFF
TRBD2 - TRBJ2-6 TRBV4-2 TGTGCCAGCAGGAGCGGGGGGGCCCTCTCTGGGGCCAACGTCCTGACTTTC CASRSGGALSGANVLTF
- medium-sized TRBJ1-4 TRBV3-1/TRBV3-2 TGTGCCAGCAGCGAGAGGACCGGAAAACTGTTTTTT CASSERTGKLFF
- - TRBJ2-3 TRBV5-4 TGTGCCAGCAGCTTGGGGGTGGCAGATACGCAGTATTTT CASSLGVADTQYF
TRBD2 few TRBJ2-1 TRBV7-2 TGTGCCAGCAGTTCCGGGACTAGCTTGAGGAATGAGCAGTTCTTC CASSSGTSLRNEQFF